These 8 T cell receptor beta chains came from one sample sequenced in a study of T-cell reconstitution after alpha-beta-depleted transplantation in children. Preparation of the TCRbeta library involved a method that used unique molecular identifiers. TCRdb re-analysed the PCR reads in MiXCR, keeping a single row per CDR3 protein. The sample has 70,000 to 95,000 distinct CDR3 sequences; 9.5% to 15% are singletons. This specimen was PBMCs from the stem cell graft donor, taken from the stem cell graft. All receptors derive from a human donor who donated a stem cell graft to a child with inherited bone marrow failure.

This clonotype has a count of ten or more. The CDR3 reads CASSMDRASGELFF. The CDR3 nucleotides are TGTGCCAGTAGTATGGACAGGGCTAGCGGGGAGCTGTTTTTT. The chain uses TRBV19 and TRBJ2-2; 8 bases map to TRBD1. Trimming cost V 3 bases and J 7 bases; bases outside gene matches: 4. CDR1 LNHDA and CDR2 SQIVND come from the germline V gene (reference sequence). The CDR3 consists of 14 residues. The full variable domain, in which reference TRBV19 and TRBJ2-2 provide the parts outside the CDR3, is DGGITQSPKYLFRKEGQNVTLSCEQNLNHDAMYWYRQDPGQGLRLIYYSQIVNDFQKGDIAEGYSVSREKKESFPLTVTSAQKNPTAFYLCASSMDRASGELFFGEGSRLTVL.

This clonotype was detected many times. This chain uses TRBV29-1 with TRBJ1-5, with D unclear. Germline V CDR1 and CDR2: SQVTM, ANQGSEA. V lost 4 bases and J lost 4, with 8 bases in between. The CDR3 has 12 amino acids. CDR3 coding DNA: TGCAGCGTTGTCGGCGGGAATCAGCCCCAGCATTTT. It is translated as CSVVGGNQPQHF.

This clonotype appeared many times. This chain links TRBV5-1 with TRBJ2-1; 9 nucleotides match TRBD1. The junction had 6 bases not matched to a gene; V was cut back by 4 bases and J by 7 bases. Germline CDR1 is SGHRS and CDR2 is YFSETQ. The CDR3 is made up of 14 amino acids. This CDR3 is CASSAQGAGNEQFF. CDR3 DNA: TGCGCCAGCAGCGCACAGGGGGCTGGAAATGAGCAGTTCTTC.

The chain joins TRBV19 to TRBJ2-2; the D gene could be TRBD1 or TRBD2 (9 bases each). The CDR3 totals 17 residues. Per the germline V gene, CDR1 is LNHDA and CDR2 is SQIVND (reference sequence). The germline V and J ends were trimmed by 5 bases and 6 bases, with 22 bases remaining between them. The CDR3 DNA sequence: TGTGCCAGTAGTCCTCTACAGGGGGCGGGAGGGGCCGGGGAGCTGTTTTTT. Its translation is CASSPLQGAGGAGELFF.

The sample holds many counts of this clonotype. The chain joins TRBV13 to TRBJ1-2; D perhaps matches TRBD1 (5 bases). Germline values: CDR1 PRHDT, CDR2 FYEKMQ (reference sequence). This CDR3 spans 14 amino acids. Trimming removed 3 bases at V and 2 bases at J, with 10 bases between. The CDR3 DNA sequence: TGTGCCAGCAGCTTGGGGACTAGGAACTATGGCTACACCTTC. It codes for CASSLGTRNYGYTF.

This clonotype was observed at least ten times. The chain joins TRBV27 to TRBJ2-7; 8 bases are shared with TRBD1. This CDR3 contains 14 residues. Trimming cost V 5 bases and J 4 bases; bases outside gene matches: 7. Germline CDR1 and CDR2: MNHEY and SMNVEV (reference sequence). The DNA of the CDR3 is TGTGCCAGCAGTACCCAGGGGGCCCTGTACGAGCAGTACTTC. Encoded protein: CASSTQGALYEQYF.

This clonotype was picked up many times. DNA for the CDR3: TGCGCCAGCAGCTTGGATGGGTGGCCTGAAGCTTTCTTT. This gives the protein CASSLDGWPEAFF. The rearrangement uses TRBV5-1 and TRBJ1-1; D not certain. The CDR3 covers 13 residues. Germline values: CDR1 SGHRS, CDR2 YFSETQ. The V end was cut by 0 bases, the J end by 6 bases, with 9 bases between. Full variable domain (rest looked up from reference TRBV5-1 and TRBJ1-1): KAGVTQTPRYLIKTRGQQVTLSCSPISGHRSVSWYQQTPGQGLQFLFEYFSETQRNKGNFPGRFSGRQFSNSRSEMNVSTLELGDSALYLCASSLDGWPEAFFGQGTRLTVV.

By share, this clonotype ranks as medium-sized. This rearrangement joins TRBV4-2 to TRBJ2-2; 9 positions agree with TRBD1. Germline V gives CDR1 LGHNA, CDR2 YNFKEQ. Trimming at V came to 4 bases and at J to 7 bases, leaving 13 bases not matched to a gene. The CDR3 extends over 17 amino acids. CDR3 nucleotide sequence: TGTGCCAGCAGCCCGCATATAGGGACAGGGTCGGGCGGGGAGCTGTTTTTT. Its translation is CASSPHIGTGSGGELFF.